The clone carrying this T cell receptor beta chain was counted many times. Its specificity is unknown. The time point denotes: patch test 1, 2 weeks after DPC sensitization. Treatment given: therapeutic diphenylcyclopropenone sensitization with weekly scalp DPC. This sample is drawn from a study of human T cells and chemical hapten exposure. MiXCR, run by TCRdb on the RACE reads, gives a single entry per CDR3 protein. Of approximately 80,000 distinct CDR3 sequences in the sample, about 10% were seen once. Broader study findings: Because all patients had alopecia, their immune responses might differ from healthy ones.

The TCR was taken from a woman aged 45 to 65 with alopecia areata. Some clones in this sample may be carry-over from other donors' samples. The sequencing here drew on whole blood, taken in connection with sensitization to the hapten diphenylcyclopropenone (DPC).

CDR3 sequence reads: CASSLFPDSSYEQYF. The DNA for the CDR3 is TGTGCCAGCAGTTTATTTCCTGATAGCTCCTACGAGCAGTACTTC. The J gene is TRBJ2-7, the V gene TRBV27; no clear D. V gave up 1 base and J gave up 0 bases, with 10 bases separating them. The germline gives CDR1 MNHEY, CDR2 SMNVEV (reference sequence). CDR3 size: 15 residues.